The clone carrying this T cell receptor (beta chain) occurred a few times. The sample belongs to a study of blood T cell repertoires in COVID-19. Study as a whole: The analysed material was cDNA or gDNA that came from T cells, B-cell-depleted T cells, or PBMCs.

Sequencing used immunoSEQ multiplex PCR; TCRdb keeps in-frame clones, though not all of them. This table holds approximately 290,000 clones, around nine tenths found once. Germline V gene lookup returns CDR1 SNHLY and CDR2 FYNNEI. J gave up 4 bases and V 3 bases, and 0 bases lay outside the gene matches. The CDR3 sequence is 16 residues long. Sample: peripheral blood. The chain joins TRBV2 to TRBJ2-2, with 15 bases that match TRBD2. The source of this sequence is a man aged 25 to 40 with acute or convalescent COVID-19. The DNA of the CDR3 is TGTGCCAGCAGTGAGGGACTAGCGGGAGGCACCGGGGAGCTGTTTTTT. Translating it yields CASSEGLAGGTGELFF.